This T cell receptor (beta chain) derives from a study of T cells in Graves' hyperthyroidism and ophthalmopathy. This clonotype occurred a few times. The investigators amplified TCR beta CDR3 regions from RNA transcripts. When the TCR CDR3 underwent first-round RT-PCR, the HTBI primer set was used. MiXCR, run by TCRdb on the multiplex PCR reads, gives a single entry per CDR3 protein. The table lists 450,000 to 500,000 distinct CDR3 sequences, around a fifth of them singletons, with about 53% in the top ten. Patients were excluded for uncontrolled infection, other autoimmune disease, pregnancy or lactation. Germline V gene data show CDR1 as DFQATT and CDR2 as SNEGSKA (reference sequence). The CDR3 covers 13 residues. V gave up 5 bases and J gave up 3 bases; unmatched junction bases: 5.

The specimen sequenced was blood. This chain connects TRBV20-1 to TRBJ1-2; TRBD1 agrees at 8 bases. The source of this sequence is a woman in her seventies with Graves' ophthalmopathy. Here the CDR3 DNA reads TGCAGTGCTGGACAGGGTGAGGACTATGGCTACACCTTC. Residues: CSAGQGEDYGYTF.